This note documents a single T cell receptor beta chain sequence. This sample was included in a study of blood T cell repertoires in COVID-19. Study-level information: Samples of COVID-19 (acute and convalescent) were obtained from the United States, Italy and Spain. T cells, B-cell-depleted T cells, or PBMCs provided the cDNA or gDNA that served as material.

The CDR3 has 13 amino acids. Trimming shortened V by 3 bases and J by 6 bases, and 12 bases separated the two germline ends. CDR1 is LNHNV, CDR2 YYDKDF, per germline (reference sequence). Source study methods: Nucleated cell counts were estimated from reference gene primer amplification. TCRdb's table, derived via immunoSEQ multiplex PCR, lists solely in-frame clones and lacks some. The V and J calls and clone size were taken over from that table, and D and trimming were inferred from the DNA. The sample has 50,000 to 55,000 clones, 85% to 90% seen once. This TCR came from a man between 65 and 80 years old with acute or convalescent COVID-19. Material: peripheral blood. The chain has TRBV15 and TRBJ2-7; tentatively, D is TRBD1 (5 bases). CDR3 protein: CATSRTASAEQYV. Written as DNA, the CDR3 is TGTGCCACCAGCAGGACAGCTTCGGCCGAGCAGTACGTC.